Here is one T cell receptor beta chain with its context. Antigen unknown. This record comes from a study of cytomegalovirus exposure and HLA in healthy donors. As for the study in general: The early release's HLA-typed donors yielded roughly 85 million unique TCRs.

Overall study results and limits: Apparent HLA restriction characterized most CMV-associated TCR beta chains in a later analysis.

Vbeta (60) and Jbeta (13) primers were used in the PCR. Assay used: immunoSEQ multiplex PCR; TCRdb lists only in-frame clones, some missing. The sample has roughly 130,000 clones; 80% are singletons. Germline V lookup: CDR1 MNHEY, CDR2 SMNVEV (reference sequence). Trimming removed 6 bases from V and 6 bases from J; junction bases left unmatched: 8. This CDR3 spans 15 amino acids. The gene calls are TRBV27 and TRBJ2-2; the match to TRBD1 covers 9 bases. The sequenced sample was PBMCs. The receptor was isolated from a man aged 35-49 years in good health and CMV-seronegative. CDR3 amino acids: CASRQGAGVAGELFF. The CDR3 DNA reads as TGTGCCAGCAGACAGGGGGCGGGGGTGGCCGGGGAGCTGTTTTTT.